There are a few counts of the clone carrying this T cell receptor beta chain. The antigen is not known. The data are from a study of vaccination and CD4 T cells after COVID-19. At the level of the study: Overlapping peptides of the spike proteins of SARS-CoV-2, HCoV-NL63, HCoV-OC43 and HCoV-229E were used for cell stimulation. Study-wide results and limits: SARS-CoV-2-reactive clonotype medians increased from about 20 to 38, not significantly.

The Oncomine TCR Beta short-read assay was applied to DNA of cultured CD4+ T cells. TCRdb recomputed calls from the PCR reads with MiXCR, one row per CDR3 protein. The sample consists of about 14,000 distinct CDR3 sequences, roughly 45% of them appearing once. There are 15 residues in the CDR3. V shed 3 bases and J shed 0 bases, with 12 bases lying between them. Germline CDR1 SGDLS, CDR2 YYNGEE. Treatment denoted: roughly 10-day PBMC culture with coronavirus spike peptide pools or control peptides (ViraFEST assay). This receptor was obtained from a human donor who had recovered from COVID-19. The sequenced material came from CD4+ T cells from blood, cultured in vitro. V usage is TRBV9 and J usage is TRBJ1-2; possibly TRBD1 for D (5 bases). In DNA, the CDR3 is TGTGCCAGCAGCGAGGGACCCCTTGCTAACTATGGCTACACCTTC. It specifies CASSEGPLANYGYTF.